This T cell receptor beta chain originates from a study of technical replicates of blood from a handful of donors. TCRdb's copy holds only in-frame clones and misses some; the assay was immunoSEQ multiplex PCR. The table lists 75,000 to 95,000 clones, about 93% of them singletons, with around 0.42% in the top ten. Sequenced input: T cells isolated from PBMCs. The clonotype comes from a human donor in good health.

The CDR3, as DNA: TGTGCCAGCAGTGATAGCGGCAGTGTAAACGAGCAGTACTTC. Its protein is CASSDSGSVNEQYF. V gene TRBV25-1 combines with J gene TRBJ2-7; maybe TRBD2 (6 bases). Germline V gene lookup returns CDR1 MGHDK and CDR2 SYGVNS. This CDR3 is built from 14 residues. V shed 3 bases and J shed 5 bases, with 14 bases lying between them.